One sample yielded the 10 T cell receptor beta chains listed below, sequenced in a study of blood T cell repertoires in COVID-19. Some clones are missing from TCRdb's copy, which holds only in-frame ones; the method was immunoSEQ multiplex PCR. The sample records approximately 100,000 clones, about 87% being singletons. Sample: peripheral blood. Receptor source: a human donor in a cohort sampled during active COVID-19.

The V gene is TRBV6-6, the J gene TRBJ1-1; possibly TRBD1 for D (6 bases). In germline, CDR1 is MNHNY, CDR2 SVGAGI (reference sequence). The CDR3 extends over 14 amino acids. Trimming stripped 6 bases from V and 1 base from J, with 12 bases between. The CDR3 protein is CASRKGGENTEAFF. DNA of the CDR3: TGTGCCAGCAGGAAAGGGGGAGAGAACACTGAAGCTTTCTTT.

The sample holds one count of this clone. V is TRBV5-1 and J is TRBJ1-1, with D unresolved. Trimming removed 2 bases at V and 3 bases at J, with 8 bases between. The CDR3 length is 13 residues. The germline V gene encodes CDR1 SGHRS and CDR2 YFSETQ. The CDR3, as DNA: TGCGCCAGCAGCTTCGGGTACGACACTGAAGCTTTCTTT. It codes for CASSFGYDTEAFF.

The chain carries TRBV28 and TRBJ2-6, with 9 positions matching TRBD1. Germline loops: CDR1 MDHEN, CDR2 SYDVKM. V trimming: 5 bases; J trimming: 1 base; junction bases outside the gene matches: 9. The CDR3 contains 18 residues. CDR3 nucleotide sequence: TGTGCCAGCAGTCCCCACAGGGGGCGAAGTTCTGGGGCCAACGTCCTGACTTTC. It is translated as CASSPHRGRSSGANVLTF.

The J gene is TRBJ2-1, the V gene TRBV24-1, with D perhaps matching TRBD2 (6 bases). The CDR3 consists of 18 residues. Germline V gives CDR1 KGHDR, CDR2 SFDVKD. V dropped 0 bases and J dropped 0 bases, with 14 bases sitting between them. CDR3 loop: CATSDLKGGISSYNEQFF. The CDR3 DNA is TGTGCCACCAGTGATTTGAAGGGCGGGATAAGCTCCTACAATGAGCAGTTCTTC.

This chain connects TRBV2 to TRBJ2-7; 7 nucleotides match TRBD1. V was clipped by 7 bases and J by 9 bases; unmatched bases: 12. This CDR3 has 13 amino acids. Per germline, CDR1 SNHLY and CDR2 FYNNEI. The CDR3 sequence is CASTIRQGYGQYF. The CDR3 DNA is TGTGCCAGCACCATAAGACAGGGATATGGGCAGTACTTC.

This chain connects TRBV6-1 to TRBJ1-1, with D possibly TRBD1 on 6 matching bases. This CDR3 region has 15 residues. The germline V and J ends were trimmed by 2 bases and 2 bases, with 12 bases remaining between them. Germline V CDR1 and CDR2: MNHNS, SASEGT. The CDR3 region is CASSESPGQNTEAFF. CDR3 bases: TGTGCCAGCAGTGAATCTCCGGGACAAAACACTGAAGCTTTCTTT.

V and J are TRBV5-1 and TRBJ1-6; D remains ambiguous. The V end lost 0 bases, the J end lost 6 bases, and 13 bases lay between the germline ends. Per the germline V gene, CDR1 is SGHRS and CDR2 is YFSETQ. The CDR3 consists of 16 residues. The CDR3 DNA follows: TGCGCCAGCAGCTTGGTCGGGAGGGCGGGTAATTCACCCCTCCACTTT. It encodes CASSLVGRAGNSPLHF.

For the CDR3, the DNA is TGTGCCAGCAGCTCACCTATACTCCTCGAGCAGTACTTC. Protein: CASSSPILLEQYF. The chain carries TRBV7-2 and TRBJ2-7, with D uncertain. Germline loops: CDR1 SGHTA, CDR2 FQGNSA. V was pared by 4 bases and J by 6 bases, with 13 bases between. The CDR3 is 13 amino acids. The full variable domain, in which reference TRBV7-2 and TRBJ2-7 provide the parts outside the CDR3, is GAGVSQSPSNKVTEKGKDVELRCDPISGHTALYWYRQSLGQGLEFLIYFQGNSAPDKSGLPSDRFSAERTGGSVSTLTIQRTQQEDSAVYLCASSSPILLEQYFGPGTRLTVT.

The chain has TRBV6-6 and TRBJ2-1, with a weak D call TRBD2 (5 bases). Germline V gene sequence: CDR1 MNHNY, CDR2 SVGAGI (reference sequence). The CDR3 has 15 residues. V lost 4 bases, J lost 4 bases, and 14 bases lay in between. The CDR3 region is CASSFDRTGYNEQFF. DNA of the CDR3: TGTGCCAGCAGTTTCGACCGGACGGGATACAATGAGCAGTTCTTC.

The chain is built from TRBV7-2 and TRBJ2-7; 7 bases are a match to TRBD2. V dropped 5 bases and J dropped 2; count of bases not matched to a gene: 6. Per germline, CDR1 SGHTA and CDR2 FQGNSA. This CDR3 contains 14 residues. The CDR3 DNA sequence: TGTGCCAGCAGCCCACGGGGAGGGGCCTACGAGCAGTACTTC. As protein: CASSPRGGAYEQYF.